This entry lists 31 T cell receptor beta chains sequenced from one sample in a study of response to subunit inactivated influenza vaccine. TCRdb ran MiXCR on the RT-PCR reads and lists one entry per CDR3 protein. Of more than 450,000 distinct CDR3 sequences listed, 10% to 15% were seen once; the top ten hold about a tenth. This specimen was PBMCs from blood, taken on the day of vaccination. The receptors originated from a man aged 45-65 years who received an inactivated influenza vaccine.

CDR3 nucleotides: TGTGCCATCGGGGTTGATTCTTACAATGAGCAGTTCTTC. This translates into CAIGVDSYNEQFF. The chain is built from TRBV7-9 and TRBJ2-1; D is perhaps TRBD2 (5 bases). The CDR3 spans 13 residues. Germline values: CDR1 SEHNR, CDR2 FQNEAQ (reference sequence). The V and J ends lost 10 bases and 4 bases respectively, with 14 bases between them. The full variable domain, rest sourced from reference TRBV7-9 and TRBJ2-1, is DTGVSQNPRHKITKRGQNVTFRCDPISEHNRLYWYRQTLGQGPEFLTYFQNEAQLEKSRLLSDRFSAERPKGSFSTLEIQRTEQGDSAMYLCAIGVDSYNEQFFGPGTRLTVL.

The rearrangement links TRBV11-2 to TRBJ2-1; D may be TRBD1 or TRBD2 (6 bases each). The V and J ends lost 3 bases and 7 bases respectively, with 19 bases between them. The germline V gene has CDR1 SGHAT and CDR2 FQNNGV. The CDR3 is 16 amino acids. In nucleotides, the CDR3 is TGTGCCAGCAGCTTGCGAGGACGGGGGCACGGGAATGAGCAGTTCTTC. Amino acid sequence: CASSLRGRGHGNEQFF.

This clonotype came up a few times. This chain connects TRBV30 to TRBJ2-1; no clear D. Germline V CDR1 and CDR2: GTSNPN, SVGIG (reference sequence). The CDR3 contains 12 residues. Trimming left V 5 bases short and J 1 base short, with 6 bases between. CDR3 sequence reads: CAWGISYNEQFF. CDR3 nucleotides: TGTGCCTGGGGTATATCCTACAATGAGCAGTTCTTC.

The sample holds a few counts of this clonotype. The J gene is TRBJ2-5, the V gene TRBV4-1, with 16 bases lining up with TRBD2. There are 17 residues in the CDR3. The V segment lost 3 bases and the J segment 1 base; nucleotides outside the gene matches: 2. CDR1 is MGHRA, CDR2 YSYEKL, per germline. The CDR3 spells CASSHGTSGGAQETQYF. CDR3 nucleotides: TGCGCCAGCAGCCACGGGACTAGCGGGGGGGCCCAAGAGACCCAGTACTTC.

This clonotype appeared a few times. The J gene is TRBJ2-4, the V gene TRBV4-3; 7 positions agree with TRBD1. CDR1 is LGHNA, CDR2 YSLEER, per germline. The CDR3 is 17 amino acids. Trimming took 1 base from V and 3 from J; bases not matched to a gene: 9. The CDR3 bases are TGCGCCAGCAGCCAAGGGACCCCAGGGGGTGGCAAAAACATTCAGTACTTC. Its protein product is CASSQGTPGGGKNIQYF.

The chain links TRBV28 to TRBJ2-7; D may be TRBD1 or TRBD2 (5 bases each). V lost 7 bases and J 3 bases, leaving 13 bases between the germline ends. Germline V CDR1 and CDR2: MDHEN, SYDVKM. This CDR3 is 13 amino acids long. CDR3 bases: TGTGCCAGCACTCCCGGGGACCGCTACGAGCAGTACTTC. Its translation: CASTPGDRYEQYF. Full variable domain (rest looked up from reference TRBV28 and TRBJ2-7): DVKVTQSSRYLVKRTGEKVFLECVQDMDHENMFWYRQDPGLGLRLIYFSYDVKMKEKGDIPEGYSVSREKKERFSLILESASTNQTSMYLCASTPGDRYEQYFGPGTRLTVT.

This clonotype was counted ten times or more. V and J are TRBV2 and TRBJ2-1, with TRBD1 as a possible D gene (5 bases). The V end lost 8 bases, the J end lost 2 bases, and 13 bases lay between the germline ends. From germline, CDR1 is SNHLY and CDR2 FYNNEI. This CDR3 spans 14 amino acids. The DNA for the CDR3 is TGTGCCAGCCAGCCAGGGAACCCCTACAATGAGCAGTTCTTC. Protein product: CASQPGNPYNEQFF.

The chain recombines TRBV29-1 with TRBJ2-1; 11 nucleotides line up with TRBD2. Germline values: CDR1 SQVTM, CDR2 ANQGSEA. Germline trimming cut 6 bases from V and 0 bases from J; bases unmatched to any gene: 10. The CDR3 totals 17 residues. CDR3 nucleotide sequence: TGCAGCGTCGTCAGACTAGCGGGGTCGAGCTCCTACAATGAGCAGTTCTTC. It codes for CSVVRLAGSSSYNEQFF.

This clonotype came up a few times. CDR3 nucleotide sequence: TGCGCCAGCAGCCTATTCTACAGGAGTAACACCGGGGAGCTGTTTTTT. It specifies CASSLFYRSNTGELFF. J is TRBJ2-2 and V is TRBV5-1; TRBD1 is a possible D gene (5 bases). CDR1 and CDR2 (germline): SGHRS, YFSETQ. The CDR3 runs to 16 residues. Trimming cost V 4 bases and J 2 bases, with 15 bases left between them.

Of note for this clonotype: A clone one base away is much larger, so this may be a read error. This chain links TRBV28 with TRBJ2-2; D is unclear. The CDR3 spans 12 residues. Germline V gives CDR1 MDHEN, CDR2 SYDVKM. In nucleotides, the CDR3 is TGTGCCAGCAATTTACCCCGGGGGGAGCTGTTTTTT. Encoded protein: CASNLPRGELFF.

This clonotype came up many times. The chain recombines TRBV5-5 with TRBJ1-3; D is possibly TRBD1 (5 bases). In germline, CDR1 is SGHKS, CDR2 YYEKEE (reference sequence). V lost 0 bases and J 0 bases, leaving 16 bases between the germline ends. The CDR3 is 18 residues long. In DNA form, the CDR3 reads TGTGCCAGCAGCTTGGAAGTCGCAGGGTATGGCTCTGGAAACACCATATATTTT. This encodes CASSLEVAGYGSGNTIYF.

The chain joins TRBV20-1 to TRBJ2-5; TRBD2 aligns across 8 bases. CDR1 and CDR2 from the germline V gene are DFQATT and SNEGSKA (reference sequence). V shed 3 bases and J 5 bases; nucleotides not matched to a gene: 11. This CDR3 has 15 amino acids. The CDR3 bases are TGCAGTGCTAGGACTACCAGCGGGAGTTGGGAGACCCAGTACTTC. It codes for CSARTTSGSWETQYF.

This clonotype was seen ten or more times. The V and J genes are TRBV12-3 or TRBV12-4 and TRBJ2-7, with D unclear. The CDR3 extends over 14 amino acids. Trimming cost V 1 base and J 2 bases, with 9 bases left between them. CDR3 sequence (DNA): TGTGCCAGCAGTTTAGGGGCGGCGGCCTACGAGCAGTACTTC. Translating it yields CASSLGAAAYEQYF.

V gene TRBV5-1 combines with J gene TRBJ2-5; 10 positions agree with TRBD1. The CDR3 totals 14 residues. CDR1 is SGHRS and CDR2 is YFSETQ in the germline V gene. With V trimmed by 4 bases and J by 5 bases, 5 bases remained unmatched. CDR3 nucleotide sequence: TGCGCCAGCAGCCCCGGACAGGGGGATGAGACCCAGTACTTC. Its protein is CASSPGQGDETQYF.

J is TRBJ2-7 and V is TRBV9; no clear D gene. The CDR3 runs 14 residues. CDR1 is SGDLS, CDR2 YYNGEE, per germline. V lost 4 bases and J lost 5, with 16 bases in between. The CDR3, as DNA: TGTGCCAGCAGCCCCGGGTGGCGTTCGGACGAGCAGTACTTC. Amino acid sequence: CASSPGWRSDEQYF.

This clonotype has only a few counts. The genes are TRBV29-1 and TRBJ2-2; D is unresolved. Germline V CDR1 and CDR2: SQVTM, ANQGSEA. CDR3 length: 13 amino acids. V gave up 7 bases and J gave up 6 bases, with 15 bases separating them. This CDR3 is CSAKGRLAGELFF. As DNA, the CDR3 is TGCAGCGCAAAAGGACGGCTTGCCGGGGAGCTGTTTTTT.

CDR3 loop: CSARDRGFVDTQYF. The CDR3 DNA is TGCAGTGCTAGGGACAGGGGATTCGTAGATACGCAGTATTTT. The J gene is TRBJ2-3, the V gene TRBV20-1; 9 nucleotides align to TRBD1. The trim removed 3 bases at V and 5 bases at J, leaving 6 bases unmatched. CDR1 is DFQATT and CDR2 is SNEGSKA in the germline V gene (reference sequence). The CDR3 is 14 residues long.

This clonotype was detected only a few times. The chain combines TRBV4-3 with TRBJ1-2; D remains ambiguous. Germline assignment: CDR1 LGHNA and CDR2 YSLEER. V was pared by 0 bases and J by 4 bases, with 15 bases between. This CDR3 is built from 16 residues. CDR3 protein: CASSQDMGRQPYGYTF. CDR3 nucleotides: TGCGCCAGCAGCCAAGATATGGGTCGCCAACCCTATGGCTACACCTTC.

This clonotype was seen many times. The rearrangement uses TRBV12-3 or TRBV12-4 and TRBJ2-5; perhaps TRBD1 as D (6 bases). Trimming left V 2 bases short and J 6 bases short, with 13 bases between. The CDR3 length is 14 residues. In DNA, the CDR3 is TGTGCCAGCAGTTTATCCGGCAGGGGAAAGACCCAGTACTTC. Translating gives CASSLSGRGKTQYF.

This clonotype appeared a few times. The chain combines TRBV4-2 with TRBJ1-1; D remains unclear. V lost 1 base and J 3 bases, leaving 9 bases between the germline ends. The CDR3 has 14 amino acids. Germline CDR1 and CDR2: LGHNA and YNFKEQ. Here the CDR3 DNA reads TGTGCCAGCAGCCAAGCCACCCGGGACACTGAAGCTTTCTTT. It specifies CASSQATRDTEAFF.

This clonotype occurred a few times. Written as DNA, the CDR3 is TGTGCCAGCAGCTCGACGTCCCCTCCTGGAGAGACCCAGTACTTC. Residues: CASSSTSPPGETQYF. The V call is TRBV7-9, the J call TRBJ2-5; D is uncertain. Trimming took off 4 bases at V and 4 bases at J, with 16 bases between the two ends. This CDR3 has 15 amino acids. Per the germline V gene, CDR1 is SEHNR and CDR2 is FQNEAQ (reference sequence).

This clonotype has at least ten counts. This sequence joins TRBV11-2 and TRBJ2-1; 7 bases line up with TRBD2. The CDR3 contains 17 residues. V lost 6 bases and J lost 6; bases outside the gene matches: 17. Germline loops: CDR1 SGHAT, CDR2 FQNNGV. The chain's CDR3 is CASSGDGGGPPVNEQFF. DNA of the CDR3: TGTGCCAGCAGTGGTGATGGGGGAGGGCCCCCTGTCAATGAGCAGTTCTTC. The full variable domain, completed using reference TRBV11-2 and TRBJ2-1, is EAGVAQSPRYKIIEKRQSVAFWCNPISGHATLYWYQQILGQGPKLLIQFQNNGVVDDSQLPKDRFSAERLKGVDSTLKIQPAKLEDSAVYLCASSGDGGGPPVNEQFFGPGTRLTVL.

The chain recombines TRBV5-6 with TRBJ1-2; D not resolved. CDR1 is SGHDT and CDR2 is YYEEEE in the germline V gene. The V gene lost 4 bases and the J gene lost 1 base, with 11 bases spanning the gap. The CDR3 is 14 amino acids. CDR3 residues: CASSSGARNYGYTF. In DNA form, the CDR3 reads TGTGCCAGCAGCAGCGGAGCCCGTAACTATGGCTACACCTTC. Full variable domain (remainder filled in from reference TRBV5-6 and TRBJ1-2): DAGVTQSPTHLIKTRGQQVTLRCSPKSGHDTVSWYQQALGQGPQFIFQYYEEEERQRGNFPDRFSGHQFPNYSSELNVNALLLGDSALYLCASSSGARNYGYTFGSGTRLTVV.

This clonotype was recorded many times. This chain's CDR3 is CATSEFRLTGGNEQFF. CDR3 sequence (DNA): TGTGCCACCAGTGAATTCCGACTCACAGGGGGCAATGAGCAGTTCTTC. The chain carries TRBV24-1 and TRBJ2-1, with TRBD1 matching 8 bases. CDR1 is KGHDR, CDR2 SFDVKD, per germline. V was clipped by 4 bases and J by 6 bases; unmatched bases: 10. This CDR3 region has 16 residues.

The chain recombines TRBV15 with TRBJ2-5, with D possibly called TRBD1 or TRBD2 (6 bases each). The CDR3 extends over 15 amino acids. The germline V gene has CDR1 LNHNV and CDR2 YYDKDF (reference sequence). Deletions cut 8 bases from V and 2 bases from J, with 18 bases between. Here the CDR3 DNA reads TGTGCCACCCGGAGGGACACCCAACCTCAAGAGACCCAGTACTTC. This codes for CATRRDTQPQETQYF.

This clonotype was found many times. This rearrangement joins TRBV20-1 to TRBJ2-5, with D perhaps matching TRBD2 (6 bases). Between the trimmed V and J ends, which lost 1 base and 5 bases, there was a span of 17 bases. Germline CDR1 reads DFQATT; CDR2 reads SNEGSKA (reference sequence). The CDR3 covers 15 residues. CDR3 region: CSARGPGVLRETQYF. The CDR3 nucleotides read TGCAGTGCTAGAGGTCCGGGAGTACTTCGGGAGACCCAGTACTTC.

There are a few counts of this clonotype. The V and J genes are TRBV6-1 and TRBJ2-7, with 9 positions matching TRBD1. Germline assignment: CDR1 MNHNS and CDR2 SASEGT. V dropped 6 bases and J dropped 3; count of bases not matched to a gene: 3. The length of the CDR3 is 13 residues. The DNA of the CDR3 is TGTGCCAGCAGGGCGACAGGGGGCTACGAGCAGTACTTC. It is translated as CASRATGGYEQYF.

The V and J genes are TRBV12-3 or TRBV12-4 and TRBJ1-1, with D uncertain. The CDR3 is made up of 12 amino acids. Trimming removed 3 bases at V and 4 bases at J, with 6 bases between. In DNA form, the CDR3 reads TGTGCCAGCAGTTTCTTTAGCACTGAAGCTTTCTTT. This encodes CASSFFSTEAFF.

This clonotype occurred a few times. The chain has TRBV28 and TRBJ2-5, with D perhaps TRBD2 (6 bases). CDR1 and CDR2 from the germline V gene are MDHEN and SYDVKM. This CDR3 is 17 amino acids long. V lost 4 bases to trimming and J lost 2 bases, with 20 bases between them. CDR3 sequence: CASSSNLLRGTQETQYF. The CDR3 coding sequence is TGTGCCAGCAGTTCGAACCTCCTACGAGGGACTCAAGAGACCCAGTACTTC.

V gene TRBV12-3 or TRBV12-4 combines with J gene TRBJ2-3, with 10 bases identical to TRBD2. V shed 7 bases, J shed 2 bases, and the junction held 6 bases outside the gene matches. The CDR3 consists of 15 residues. The CDR3 protein is CASTGLAGVTDTQYF. DNA of the CDR3: TGTGCCAGCACCGGGCTAGCGGGGGTCACAGATACGCAGTATTTT.

The rearrangement links TRBV29-1 to TRBJ1-1; D gene ambiguous. This CDR3 spans 13 amino acids. Per the germline V gene, CDR1 is SQVTM and CDR2 is ANQGSEA. Deletions cut 4 bases from V and 0 bases from J, with 9 bases between. CDR3 DNA sequence: TGCAGCGTTGGACACTTCTTGAACACTGAAGCTTTCTTT. Its translation: CSVGHFLNTEAFF.